These T cell receptor beta chains were read from a single sample in a study of PD-L1 blockade in urothelial cancer. Profiling relied on immunoSEQ multiplex PCR, and the TCRdb table lists in-frame clones only, not all of them. Of some 50,000 clones in the sample, around nine tenths are singletons; the top ten hold roughly 15%. The sequencing used PBMCs, collected around atezolizumab (anti-PD-L1) treatment. The receptors derive from a woman aged 55-69 years with urothelial cancer. Each CDR3 is given with its conserved first and last residue. Each record gives: J gene, V gene, CDR3 protein.

>TRBJ2-7|TRBV18
CASSKSGMVQYF
>TRBJ2-7|TRBV11-2
CASSFAGPRYEQYF
>TRBJ1-1|TRBV6-5
CASGHRGRGTEAFF
>TRBJ1-1|TRBV11-3
CASSLRGYTEAFF
>TRBJ2-5|TRBV7-2
CASSLSRGYQETQYF
>TRBJ1-3|TRBV2
CATEGQEVGTSTIYF
>TRBJ1-6|TRBV25-1
CASSGRTGYNSPLHF
>TRBJ1-5|TRBV19
CASSKGQSLNQPQHF
>TRBJ2-2|TRBV7-3
CASSLKSGGATGELFF
>TRBJ1-5|TRBV6-6
CASSLGGSSNQPQHF
>TRBJ2-1|TRBV5-1
CASSLGDLYNEQFF
>TRBJ1-2|TRBV9
CASSPRTGGNYGYTF
>TRBJ2-2|TRBV6-5
CASPTGQGYTGELFF
>TRBJ1-5|TRBV19
CASRPQANQPQHF
>TRBJ2-7|TRBV11-2
CASSLSSLDSYEQYF
>TRBJ1-5|TRBV19
CASSMTAHSNQPQHF
>TRBJ2-1|TRBV7-2
CASSLDRLNEQFF
>TRBJ2-1|TRBV20-1
CSARTGDEQFF
>TRBJ1-2|TRBV5-8
CASSLGQDTARGGYTF
>TRBJ1-2|TRBV2
CASSEARQVNGYTF
>TRBJ2-3|TRBV18
CASSPLVSTDTQYF
>TRBJ2-5|TRBV7-6
CASSLHHGTGGLQETQYF
>TRBJ1-5|TRBV15
CATSRDLRGKGAGSNQPQHF
>TRBJ2-7|TRBV6-1
CASSEAGHSYEQYF
>TRBJ2-7|TRBV18
CASSPPIAGAPYEQYF
>TRBJ1-5|TRBV7-8
CASSLEYGTGNQPQHF
>TRBJ2-1|TRBV19
CASSIKLAVEQFF
>TRBJ2-3|TRBV7-3
CASSSYYTPTDTQYF
>TRBJ1-1|TRBV18
CASSPLTFVGGYTEAFF
>TRBJ1-1|TRBV6-5
CASRRTGTGNTEAFF
>TRBJ2-1|TRBV9
CASSLAGTTYNEQFF
>TRBJ2-7|TRBV9
CASSVGGLASYEQYF
>TRBJ2-5|TRBV4-2
CASSQVGGRGGLETQYF
>TRBJ2-2|TRBV15
CATSSRTPNTGELFF
>TRBJ2-3|TRBV6-4
CASSDTGGEVDTQYF
>TRBJ2-1|TRBV5-4
CASSLGGLGYNEQFF
>TRBJ2-1|TRBV7-2
CASSIQGAGDEQFF
>TRBJ2-1|TRBV19
CATSRTSGYNEQFF
>TRBJ2-3|TRBV7-2
CASSYSGRTDTQYF
>TRBJ2-1|TRBV4-1
CASSPPGTRNEQFF
>TRBJ1-1|TRBV19
CASVAGGNTEAFF
>TRBJ2-3|TRBV7-2
CASSSSSGGVSTDTQYF
>TRBJ2-3|TRBV10-3
CAISPDWATDTQYF
>TRBJ2-7|TRBV2
CASRDRGSYEQYF
>TRBJ2-5|TRBV28
CASSFGGGQETQYF
>TRBJ2-7|TRBV16
CASSQGDRASYEQYF